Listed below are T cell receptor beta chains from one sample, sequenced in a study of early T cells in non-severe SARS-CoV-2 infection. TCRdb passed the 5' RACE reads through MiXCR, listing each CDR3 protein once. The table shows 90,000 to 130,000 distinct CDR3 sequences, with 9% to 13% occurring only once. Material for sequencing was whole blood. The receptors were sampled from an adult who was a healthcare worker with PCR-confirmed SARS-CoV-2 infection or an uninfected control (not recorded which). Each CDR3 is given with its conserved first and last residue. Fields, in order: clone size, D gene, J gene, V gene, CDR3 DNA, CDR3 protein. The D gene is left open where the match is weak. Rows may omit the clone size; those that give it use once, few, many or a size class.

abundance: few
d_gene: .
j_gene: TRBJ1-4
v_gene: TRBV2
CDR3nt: TGTGCCAGCAGGAGGGACGGACTTAATGAAAAACTGTTTTTT
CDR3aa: CASRRDGLNEKLFF

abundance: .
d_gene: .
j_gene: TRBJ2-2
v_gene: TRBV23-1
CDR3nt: TGCGCCAGCAGTCCGACAAGAACCCTACCGAAAGTCCTCCACACCGGGGAGCTGTTTTTT
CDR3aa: CASSPTRTLPKVLHTGELFF

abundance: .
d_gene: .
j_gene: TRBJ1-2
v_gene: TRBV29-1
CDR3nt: TGCAGCGTGGATCCAGAGGGTGGCTACACCTTC
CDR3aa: CSVDPEGGYTF

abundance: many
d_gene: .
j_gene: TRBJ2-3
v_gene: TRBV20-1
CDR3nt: TGCAGTGCCAGTCCGCCGAGGGGGGTCTTGGGGGATACGCAGTATTTT
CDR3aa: CSASPPRGVLGDTQYF

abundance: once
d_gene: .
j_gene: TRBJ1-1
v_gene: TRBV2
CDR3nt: TGTGCCAAGGCCCCCGGAATGAACACTGAAGCTTTCTTT
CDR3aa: CAKAPGMNTEAFF

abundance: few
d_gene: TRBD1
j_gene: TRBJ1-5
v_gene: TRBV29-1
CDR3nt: TGCAGCGTTGGACAGGGACAGCCCCAGCATTTT
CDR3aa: CSVGQGQPQHF

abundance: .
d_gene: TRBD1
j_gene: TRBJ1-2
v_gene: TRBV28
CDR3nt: TGTGCCAGCAGTTCACAGGGGGGCTATGGCTACACCTTC
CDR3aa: CASSSQGGYGYTF

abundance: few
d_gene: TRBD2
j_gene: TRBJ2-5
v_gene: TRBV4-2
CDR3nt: TGTGCCAGCAGCCAAGATAGCGGGGGGTTAGAGACCCAGTACTTC
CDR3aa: CASSQDSGGLETQYF

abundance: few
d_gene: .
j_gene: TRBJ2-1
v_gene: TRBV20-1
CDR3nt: TGCAGTGCTAGGCCCGCCTCCTACAATGAGCAGTTCTTC
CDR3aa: CSARPASYNEQFF

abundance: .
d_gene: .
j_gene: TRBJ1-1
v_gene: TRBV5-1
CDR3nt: TGCGCCAGCAGCTCCACACTGAACACTGAAGCTTTCTTT
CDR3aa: CASSSTLNTEAFF